This T cell receptor beta chain was recorded in a study of cytomegalovirus exposure and HLA in healthy donors. The CDR3 has 15 amino acids. Germline assignment: CDR1 SGDLS and CDR2 YYNGEE. Trimming stripped 4 bases from V and 4 bases from J, with 17 bases between. This clone was found a few times. Vbeta (60) and Jbeta (13) primers were used in the PCR. Method: immunoSEQ multiplex PCR; TCRdb's copy keeps in-frame clones and lacks some. The sample lists about 140,000 clones, 77% seen once, with around 2% in the top ten. The chain links TRBV9 to TRBJ1-1; tentatively, D is TRBD1 (6 bases). The clonotype was recovered from a man younger than 40 in good health and CMV-seronegative. Sequencing input: PBMCs. Here the CDR3 DNA reads TGTGCCAGCAGCCCCAGCTTAGGGGGAAGCACTGAAGCTTTCTTT. Translated, it gives CASSPSLGGSTEAFF.